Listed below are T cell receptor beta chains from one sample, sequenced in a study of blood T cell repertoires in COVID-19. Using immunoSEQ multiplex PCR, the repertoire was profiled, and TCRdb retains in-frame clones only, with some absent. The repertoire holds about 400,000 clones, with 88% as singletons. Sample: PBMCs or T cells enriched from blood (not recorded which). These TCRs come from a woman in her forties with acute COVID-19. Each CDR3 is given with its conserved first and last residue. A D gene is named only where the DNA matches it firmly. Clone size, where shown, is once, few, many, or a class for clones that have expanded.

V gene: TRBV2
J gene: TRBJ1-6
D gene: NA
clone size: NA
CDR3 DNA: TGTGCCAGCAGTAATACGGGGGATAATTCACCCCTCCACTTT
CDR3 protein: CASSNTGDNSPLHF

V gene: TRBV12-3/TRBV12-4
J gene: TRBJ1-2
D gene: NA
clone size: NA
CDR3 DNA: TGTGCCAGCAGTCTAGGGACATTTGGCTACACCTTC
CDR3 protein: CASSLGTFGYTF

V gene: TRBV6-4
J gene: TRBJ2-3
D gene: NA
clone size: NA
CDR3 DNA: TGTGCCAGCAGTGTCGGGGCGGGACCCACAGATACGCAGTATTTT
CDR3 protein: CASSVGAGPTDTQYF

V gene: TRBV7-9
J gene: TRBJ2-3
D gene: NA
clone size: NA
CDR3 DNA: TGTGCCCCCGGAGGCCCTAGCGAGCAGTATTTT
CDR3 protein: CAPGGPSEQYF

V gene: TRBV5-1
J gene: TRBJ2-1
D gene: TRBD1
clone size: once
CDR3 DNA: TGCGCCAGCAGCGCGGGACAGGGCACCTACAATGAGCAGTTCTTC
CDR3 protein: CASSAGQGTYNEQFF

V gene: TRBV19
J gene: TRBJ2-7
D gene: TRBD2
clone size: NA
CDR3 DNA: TGTGCCAGTAGGCAGCCGGGCGGGGGAGGCGAGCAGTACTTC
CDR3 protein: CASRQPGGGGEQYF

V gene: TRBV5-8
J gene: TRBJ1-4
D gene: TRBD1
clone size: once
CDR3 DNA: TGTGCCAGCAGCCTACAGGGGGCGAGTGAAAAACTGTTTTTT
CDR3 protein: CASSLQGASEKLFF

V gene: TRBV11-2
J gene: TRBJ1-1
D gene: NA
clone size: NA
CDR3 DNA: TGTGCCAGCAGTTGGCAAGCTGAAGCTTTCTTT
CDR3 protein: CASSWQAEAFF

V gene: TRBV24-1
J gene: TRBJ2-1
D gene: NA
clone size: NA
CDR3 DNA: TGTGCCACCAGTGATCGGGGGGCCGATGAGCAGTTCTTC
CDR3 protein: CATSDRGADEQFF

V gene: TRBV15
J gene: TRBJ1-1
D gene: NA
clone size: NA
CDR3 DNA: TGTGCCACCCAACCCGACAGAATGAACACTGAAGCTTTCTTT
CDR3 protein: CATQPDRMNTEAFF

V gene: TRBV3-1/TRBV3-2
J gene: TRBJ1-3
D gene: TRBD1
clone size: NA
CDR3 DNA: TGTGCCAGCAGCCACGACAGGGGGTCTTCCTCTGGAAACACCATATATTTT
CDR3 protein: CASSHDRGSSSGNTIYF

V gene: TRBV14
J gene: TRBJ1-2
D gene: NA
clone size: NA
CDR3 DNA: TGTGCCAGCAGCCAAGGGCCGGCCCGAGGAGGCTATGGCTACACCTTC
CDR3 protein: CASSQGPARGGYGYTF

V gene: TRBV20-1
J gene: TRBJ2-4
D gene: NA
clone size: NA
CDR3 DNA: TGCAGTGCTAGTATATCCGCGGGGAACATTCAGTACTTC
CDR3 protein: CSASISAGNIQYF

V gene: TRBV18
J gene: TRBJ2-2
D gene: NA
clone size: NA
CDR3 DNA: TGTGCCAGCTCACCCATGACACCCCAGAACACCGGGGAGCTGTTTTTT
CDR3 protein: CASSPMTPQNTGELFF

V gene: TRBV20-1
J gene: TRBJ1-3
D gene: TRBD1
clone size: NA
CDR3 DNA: TGCAGTTGGACAGGGCGGGACACCATATATTTT
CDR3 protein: CSWTGRDTIYF

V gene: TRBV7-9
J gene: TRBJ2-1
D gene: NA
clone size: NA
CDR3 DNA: TGTGCCAGCAGCTTAGTAGCCAGTGGTGAGCAGTTCTTC
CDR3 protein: CASSLVASGEQFF

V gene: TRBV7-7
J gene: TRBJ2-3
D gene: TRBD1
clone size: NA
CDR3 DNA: TGTGCCAGCAGCACTGGACAGGGAGACACAGATACGCAGTATTTT
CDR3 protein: CASSTGQGDTDTQYF

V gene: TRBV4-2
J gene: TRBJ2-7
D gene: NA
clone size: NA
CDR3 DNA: TGTGCCAGCAGCCGATCCAACGCCCAGGGGAAGCAGTACTTC
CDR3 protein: CASSRSNAQGKQYF

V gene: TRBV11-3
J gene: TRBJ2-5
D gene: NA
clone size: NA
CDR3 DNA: TGTGCCAGCAGCGACCGCAGGGTAGGGAAAGAGACCCAGTACTTC
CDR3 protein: CASSDRRVGKETQYF

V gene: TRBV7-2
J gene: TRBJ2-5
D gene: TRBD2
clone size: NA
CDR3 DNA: TGTGCCAGCAGCTTTAGCGGGGGAGAGACCCAGTACTTC
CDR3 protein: CASSFSGGETQYF

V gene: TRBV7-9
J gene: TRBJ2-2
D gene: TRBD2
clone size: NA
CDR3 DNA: TGTGCCAGCAGCCCTGGACTAGCGGGGGGGTCCGGGGAGCTGTTTTTT
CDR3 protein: CASSPGLAGGSGELFF

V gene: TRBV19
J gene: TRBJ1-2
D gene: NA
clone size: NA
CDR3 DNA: TGTGCCAGTAGTCCCCGCGGGGGTGGCTACACCTTC
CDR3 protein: CASSPRGGGYTF

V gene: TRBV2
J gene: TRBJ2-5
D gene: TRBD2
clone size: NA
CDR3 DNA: TGTGCCAGCAGTGCTAGGGCTAGCGGGGGGGCCAGGATCACAGAGACCCAGTACTTC
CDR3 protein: CASSARASGGARITETQYF

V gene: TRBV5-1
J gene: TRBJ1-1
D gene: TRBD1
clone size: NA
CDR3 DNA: TGCGCCAGCAGCTTCGGACAGGGGGGCATGAACACTGAAGCTTTCTTT
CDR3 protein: CASSFGQGGMNTEAFF

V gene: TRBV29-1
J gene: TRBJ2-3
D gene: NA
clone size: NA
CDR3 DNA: TGCAGCGTAGCGGGCCTGGGGACAGATACGCAGTATTTT
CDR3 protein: CSVAGLGTDTQYF

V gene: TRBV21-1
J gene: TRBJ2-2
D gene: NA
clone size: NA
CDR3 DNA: TGTGCCAGCAGCATTTATTCGAGGAGGGGGCTTTGGTCGGAGACCGGGGAGCTGTTTTTT
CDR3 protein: CASSIYSRRGLWSETGELFF

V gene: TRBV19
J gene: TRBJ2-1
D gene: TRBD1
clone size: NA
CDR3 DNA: TGTGCCAGTAGTATGTGGTTGGGACAGAACTTTGACAATGAGCAGTTCTTC
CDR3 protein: CASSMWLGQNFDNEQFF

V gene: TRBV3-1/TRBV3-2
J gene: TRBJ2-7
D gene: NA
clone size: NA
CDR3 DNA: TGTGCCAGCAGCCAAGGCCAGGGCAACTACGAGCAGTACTTC
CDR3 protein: CASSQGQGNYEQYF

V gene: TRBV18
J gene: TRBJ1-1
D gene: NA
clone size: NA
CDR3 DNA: TGTGCCAGCTCACCATTTGCCAGGGTAGCTGAAGCTTTCTTT
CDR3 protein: CASSPFARVAEAFF

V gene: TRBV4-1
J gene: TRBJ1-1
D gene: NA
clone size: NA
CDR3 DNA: TGCGCCAGCAGCCAAGATGCTAGGCAGGGGATGTCTGAAGCTTTCTTT
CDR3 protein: CASSQDARQGMSEAFF

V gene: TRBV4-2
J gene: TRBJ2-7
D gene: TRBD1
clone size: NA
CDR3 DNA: TGTGCCAGCAGCCAAGATCTGTGGGACAGGACCTACGAGCAGTACTTC
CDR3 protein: CASSQDLWDRTYEQYF

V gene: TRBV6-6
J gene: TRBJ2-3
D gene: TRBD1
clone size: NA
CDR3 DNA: TGTGCCAGCAGTTCCTCCGAGGACAGGGGAGGGTATTTT
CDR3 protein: CASSSSEDRGGYF

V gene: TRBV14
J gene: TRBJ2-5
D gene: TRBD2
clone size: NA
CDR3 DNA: TGTGCCAGCAGTCTACAGAGGCTAGCGGGGGTCCTATACTTC
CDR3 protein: CASSLQRLAGVLYF

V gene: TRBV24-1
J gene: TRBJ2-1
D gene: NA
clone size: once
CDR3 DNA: TGTGCCACCAGTGATACCCGGGGGGCCAATGAGCAGTTCTTC
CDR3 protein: CATSDTRGANEQFF

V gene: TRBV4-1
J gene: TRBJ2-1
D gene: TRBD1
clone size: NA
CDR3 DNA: TGCGCCAGCAGCGATTCCGGGACAGCCTACAATGAGCAGTTCTTC
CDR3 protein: CASSDSGTAYNEQFF

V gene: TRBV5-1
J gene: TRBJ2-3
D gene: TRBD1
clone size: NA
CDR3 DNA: TGCGCCAGCAGCTTGGACAGGGGTGACACAGATACGCAGTATTTT
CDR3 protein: CASSLDRGDTDTQYF

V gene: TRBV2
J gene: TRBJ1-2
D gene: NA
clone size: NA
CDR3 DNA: TGTGCCAGCAGTGAGCAGGCCCATGGCTCAGGCTACACCTTC
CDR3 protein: CASSEQAHGSGYTF

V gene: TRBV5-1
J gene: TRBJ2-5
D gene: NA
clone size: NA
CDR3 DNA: TGCGCCAGCAGCTCCGTTCGGGGTTCGGAGACCCAGTACTTC
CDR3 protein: CASSSVRGSETQYF

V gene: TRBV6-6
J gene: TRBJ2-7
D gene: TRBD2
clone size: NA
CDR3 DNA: TGTGCCAGCACCTTCGGGGGGGACCTCCCTACCGAGCAGTACTTC
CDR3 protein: CASTFGGDLPTEQYF

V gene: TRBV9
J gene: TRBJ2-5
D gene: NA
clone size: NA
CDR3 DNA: TGTGCCAGCAGCGTAGGGGGAGGCCAGGAGACCCAGTACTTC
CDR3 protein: CASSVGGGQETQYF

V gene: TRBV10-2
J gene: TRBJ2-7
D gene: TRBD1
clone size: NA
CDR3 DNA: TGCGCCACCGAGACAGGGCCCCACGAGCAGTACTTC
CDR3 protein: CATETGPHEQYF

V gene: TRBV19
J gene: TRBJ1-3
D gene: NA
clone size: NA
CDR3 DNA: TGTGCCAGTACTGGAGTTATTTACTCTGGAAACACCATATATTTT
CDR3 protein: CASTGVIYSGNTIYF

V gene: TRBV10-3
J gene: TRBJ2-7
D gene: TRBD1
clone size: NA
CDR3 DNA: TGTGCCATCAGTGAGTCCTTGACAGGGATCAACGAGCAGTACTTC
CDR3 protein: CAISESLTGINEQYF

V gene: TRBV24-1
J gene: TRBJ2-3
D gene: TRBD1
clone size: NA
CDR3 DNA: TGTGCCACCAGTGAAACCGGACAGGGACGCACAGATACGCAGTATTTT
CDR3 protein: CATSETGQGRTDTQYF

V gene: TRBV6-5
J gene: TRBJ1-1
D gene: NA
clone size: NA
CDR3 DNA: TGTGCCAGCAGTTACTCGGGCCTTAATACGAACACTGAAGCTTTCTTT
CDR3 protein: CASSYSGLNTNTEAFF

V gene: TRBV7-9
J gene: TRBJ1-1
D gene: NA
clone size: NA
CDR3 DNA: TGTGCCAGCAGCTTAGGCCTCAGGGGTAACACTGAAGCTTTCTTT
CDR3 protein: CASSLGLRGNTEAFF

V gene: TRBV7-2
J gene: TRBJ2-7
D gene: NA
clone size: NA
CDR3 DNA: TGTGCCAGCAGCTCCCCTGCCGTAGTCTACGAGCAGTACTTC
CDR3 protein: CASSSPAVVYEQYF

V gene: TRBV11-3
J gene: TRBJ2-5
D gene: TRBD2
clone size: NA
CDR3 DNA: TGTGCCAGCAGCTTAGACCGGACTAGGGGCCAAGAGACCCAGTACTTC
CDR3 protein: CASSLDRTRGQETQYF

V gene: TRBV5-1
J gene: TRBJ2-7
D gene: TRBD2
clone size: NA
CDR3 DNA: TGCGCCAGCAGCTTGCGGTCCGGGGAGGGTCCCTACGAGCAGTACTTC
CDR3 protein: CASSLRSGEGPYEQYF

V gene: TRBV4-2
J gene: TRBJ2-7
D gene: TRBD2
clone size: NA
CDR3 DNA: TGTGCCAGCAGCCAAGGGTTCGTAAGCGGGGGGTCTTTCTCCTACGAGCAGTACTTC
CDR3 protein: CASSQGFVSGGSFSYEQYF

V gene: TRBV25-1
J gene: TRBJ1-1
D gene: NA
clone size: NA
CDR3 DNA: TGTGCCAGCAGTGAATATCTCGGGAACACTGAAGCTTTCTTT
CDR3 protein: CASSEYLGNTEAFF

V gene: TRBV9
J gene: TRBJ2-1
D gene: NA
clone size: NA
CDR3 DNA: TGTGCCAGCAGCGTAGCTTTAGGGGACAGAAGTATCGCCGGGGGGGTTGAGCAGTTCTTC
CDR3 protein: CASSVALGDRSIAGGVEQFF

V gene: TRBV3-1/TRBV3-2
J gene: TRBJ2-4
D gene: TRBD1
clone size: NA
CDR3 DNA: TGTGCCAGCAGCCCTCAGGACAGGGGTGGCATTCAGTACTTC
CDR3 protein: CASSPQDRGGIQYF